Sequencing of this TCR beta chain was carried out in a study of shared clonotypes between healthy human individuals. For the study at large: For every donor, three CD4 naive, three CD4 memory, two CD8 naive and one CD8 memory plates were used.

To note about this clone: Its target is not known.

Study results and limitations: Only blood underwent sampling, and tissue repertoires likely differ.

Trimming shortened V by 3 bases and J by 5 bases, and 14 bases separated the two germline ends. CDR1 and CDR2 (germline): SGHTS, YDEGEE. This CDR3 spans 14 amino acids. Deep-level running was used for the assay. An approximately 200 ng quantity of DNA, approximately 29,000 T cell genomes, went into the sorted-subset replicate PCRs. Method: immunoSEQ multiplex PCR; TCRdb's copy keeps in-frame clones and lacks some. The sample gives some 2 million clones, just under 95% of which show up once; around 1% is in the top ten. Naive CD8 cells lacked CD45RO and underwent positive selection for CCR7, leaving out terminally differentiated effector memory CD45RA+ cells.

The material sequenced was naive CD8+ T cells sorted from blood. The rearrangement uses TRBV5-8 and TRBJ1-2; maybe TRBD1 (5 bases). The source of this sequence is a man aged 18 to 29 in good health. CDR3 nucleotides: TGTGCCAGCAGCTCGGACATTGGGCTTTATGGCTACACCTTC. Translation: CASSSDIGLYGYTF.